A selection of T cell receptor beta chains follows, all from one sample in a study of Ad26.COV2.S vaccination and SARS-CoV-2 variants. The table came from immunoSEQ multiplex PCR; TCRdb's copy has only in-frame clones and leaves some out. The sample gives approximately 420,000 clones, roughly 90% of which show up once; approximately 4% is in the top ten. The sample was peripheral blood, taken in a trial of Ad26.COV2.S vaccine versus placebo. All receptors derive from a person between 18 and 65 years old who received the Ad26.COV2.S COVID-19 vaccine or a placebo. The CDR3 runs from the conserved cysteine through the conserved F or W. D genes are given only for firm matches. Not every row has a clone size; where given, it reads once, few, many or a size class.

J gene: TRBJ2-3
V gene: TRBV7-2
D gene: NA
clone size: NA
CDR3 DNA: TGTGCCAGCAGCTTAGCGCGACAGCCAGATACGCAGTATTTT
CDR3 protein: CASSLARQPDTQYF

J gene: TRBJ2-7
V gene: TRBV4-3
D gene: NA
clone size: once
CDR3 DNA: TGCGCCAGCAGCCTCCACGGGGGACTCCTCTACGAGCAGTACTTC
CDR3 protein: CASSLHGGLLYEQYF

J gene: TRBJ1-1
V gene: TRBV30
D gene: NA
clone size: NA
CDR3 DNA: TGTGCCTGGAGTGTAGTTGAAGCTTTCTTT
CDR3 protein: CAWSVVEAFF

J gene: TRBJ1-3
V gene: TRBV7-3
D gene: TRBD1
clone size: NA
CDR3 DNA: TGTGCCAGCAGCCCTGGGACAGGCTACATGGGAGGAAACACCATATATTTT
CDR3 protein: CASSPGTGYMGGNTIYF

J gene: TRBJ1-6
V gene: TRBV7-2
D gene: TRBD1
clone size: NA
CDR3 DNA: TGTGCCAGCAGCCGGGACAGGAATTCACCCCTCCACTTT
CDR3 protein: CASSRDRNSPLHF

J gene: TRBJ2-7
V gene: TRBV7-2
D gene: TRBD2
clone size: NA
CDR3 DNA: TGTGCCAGCAGCATGCAGTTAGCGGGGGTCGCCTACGAGCAGTACTTC
CDR3 protein: CASSMQLAGVAYEQYF

J gene: TRBJ2-2
V gene: TRBV19
D gene: TRBD1
clone size: NA
CDR3 DNA: TGTGCCAGTAGTATTCGACAGACCGGGACAGCGAACACCGGGGAGCTGTTTTTT
CDR3 protein: CASSIRQTGTANTGELFF

J gene: TRBJ2-1
V gene: TRBV20-1
D gene: NA
clone size: NA
CDR3 DNA: TGCAGTGCTAGTCCCGGGGCTAACCTCCCATACAATGAGCAGTTCTTC
CDR3 protein: CSASPGANLPYNEQFF

J gene: TRBJ2-5
V gene: TRBV7-3
D gene: NA
clone size: NA
CDR3 DNA: TGTGCCAGCAGCTTAGGTCCAGGGACGGACCAAGAGACCCAGTACTTC
CDR3 protein: CASSLGPGTDQETQYF

J gene: TRBJ2-5
V gene: TRBV7-2
D gene: NA
clone size: NA
CDR3 DNA: TGTGCCAGCAGCTTAGACCTCTCCCGTCGGGAGACCCAGTACTTC
CDR3 protein: CASSLDLSRRETQYF

J gene: TRBJ2-1
V gene: TRBV18
D gene: TRBD2
clone size: NA
CDR3 DNA: TGTGCCAGCTCATCGGGACTAGCGGGGGGGCCAAACTACAATGAGCAGTTCTTC
CDR3 protein: CASSSGLAGGPNYNEQFF

J gene: TRBJ1-3
V gene: TRBV27
D gene: TRBD1
clone size: NA
CDR3 DNA: TGTGCCAGCAGTTTCAACGGACAGGGCTCTGGAAACACCATATATTTT
CDR3 protein: CASSFNGQGSGNTIYF

J gene: TRBJ2-1
V gene: TRBV7-2
D gene: TRBD2
clone size: NA
CDR3 DNA: TGTGCCAGCAGCCCAAGGACTAGCGGGGGGCTTGCCTATGGTGAGCAGTTCTTC
CDR3 protein: CASSPRTSGGLAYGEQFF

J gene: TRBJ2-5
V gene: TRBV4-1
D gene: NA
clone size: NA
CDR3 DNA: TGCGCCAGCAGCCCTACGTCTGAGAGAGAGACCCAGTACTTC
CDR3 protein: CASSPTSERETQYF

J gene: TRBJ2-1
V gene: TRBV7-2
D gene: TRBD2
clone size: once
CDR3 DNA: TGTGCCAGCAGCCCGTCGGGACTAGCCGTCGGTGAGCAGTTCTTC
CDR3 protein: CASSPSGLAVGEQFF